These 27 T cell receptor beta chains were all obtained from the same sample, sequenced in a study of T cell clonality in common variable immunodeficiency. Findings and caveats of the study: In common variable immunodeficiency, TCR beta chains reportedly carried fewer deletions and N-nucleotide insertions.

Using immunoSEQ multiplex PCR, the repertoire was profiled, and TCRdb retains in-frame clones only, with some absent. The sample has about 23,000 clones, none seen only once. Their antigens are not known. Sequencing was done on a sample of peripheral blood mononuclear cells. The receptors derive from a human donor with common variable immunodeficiency.

About this clone itself: The CDR3 end lies 3 residues beyond the end of the read and is filled in from the germline J gene. V and J are TRBV23-1 and TRBJ2-7; the match to TRBD2 covers 7 bases. TRBV23-1 is recorded as an ORF, its role being uncertain. The CDR3 sequence is 17 residues long. With 11 bases clipped from V and 2 bases from J, the junction kept 21 bases outside the gene matches. CDR3 residues: CARPMGQPGLPPYEQYF. CDR3 bases read: TGCGCCCGGCCAATGGGGCAGCCGGGACTACCCCCCTACGAG.

A word on this clone: Compared with germline, one end of the junction differs, possibly owing to a read error. The read ends 3 residues before the CDR3 terminus; that terminus is restored from the germline J gene. The J gene is TRBJ2-1, the V gene TRBV30; D ambiguous. The CDR3 covers 14 residues. CDR1 is GTSNPN and CDR2 is SVGIG in the germline V gene (reference sequence). The sequenced CDR3 bases are TGTACCTGGAGTCCCTCGCTAACCTACAATGAG. This codes for CTWSPSLTYNE. The full CDR3 reads CTWSPSLTYNEQFF.

A remark on this clone: The CDR3 extends 3 residues past the end of the read, so its final part is completed from the germline J gene. The chain recombines TRBV5-1 with TRBJ2-1; tentative D call: TRBD1 (6 bases). Germline V gives CDR1 SGHRS, CDR2 YFSETQ. There are 14 residues in the CDR3. The V end was cut by 5 bases, the J end by 7 bases, with 16 bases between. CDR3 sequence: CASRPEGVRNEQFF. The covered CDR3 bases are TGCGCCAGCAGACCCGAGGGGGTCCGGAATGAG.

A word on this clone: The read halts 3 residues ahead of the CDR3 end, with the missing end drawn from the germline J gene. This chain joins TRBV11-3 and TRBJ1-1, with no clear D. With 0 bases removed from V and 1 base from J, the gap between germline ends came to 3 bases. CDR1 SGHNT and CDR2 YENEEA come from the germline V gene. This CDR3 region has 13 residues. The CDR3 loop is CASSLDQNTEAFF. The CDR3 bases that were read are TGTGCCAGCAGCTTAGATCAGAACACTGAA.

Of note for this clone: The read ends 3 residues early relative to the CDR3; the germline J gene fills the gap. The V call is TRBV18, the J call TRBJ2-7; D possibly uses TRBD1 or TRBD2 (5 bases each). Trimming left V 2 bases short and J 4 bases short, with 12 bases between. CDR1 and CDR2 (germline): KGHSH, LQKENI. CDR3 length equals 14 residues. CDR3 sequence: CASSPEGKGYEQYF. Incomplete CDR3 DNA: TGTGCCAGCTCACCAGAGGGGAAGGGATACGAG. Combining the CDR3 with reference TRBV18 and TRBJ2-7 gives the whole variable domain NAGVMQNPRHLVRRRGQEARLRCSPMKGHSHVYWYRQLPEEGLKFMVYLQKENIIDESGMPKERFSAEFPKEGPSILRIQQVVRGDSAAYFCASSPEGKGYEQYFGPGTRLTVT.

In the case of this clone: The sequence runs out 3 residues before the end of the CDR3; the remainder is reconstructed from the germline J gene. The V and J genes are TRBV30 and TRBJ1-5; unclear D gene. Between the trimmed V and J ends, which lost 6 bases and 5 bases, there was a span of 14 bases. This CDR3 contains 13 residues. The germline gives CDR1 GTSNPN, CDR2 SVGIG (reference sequence). The CDR3 bases that were read are TGTGCCTGTAGCGTGCAGACCGATCAGCCC. Protein: CACSVQTDQP. The full CDR3 reads CACSVQTDQPQHF.

This clone was detected many times. The read falls 3 residues short of the CDR3 end, and the missing part is taken from the germline J gene. The chain recombines TRBV7-6 with TRBJ2-1, with TRBD2 matching 8 bases. This CDR3 spans 15 amino acids. V dropped 2 bases and J dropped 7; count of bases not matched to a gene: 7. CDR1 SGHVS and CDR2 FNYEAQ come from the germline V gene. The DNA read from the CDR3 is TGTGCCAGCAGCTTATCTAGCGGGCGTTTTAATGAG. Protein sequence: CASSLSSGRFNE. The entire CDR3 protein is CASSLSSGRFNEQFF.

This clone was seen only a few times. The read terminates 3 residues before the CDR3 end, so the remaining end is supplied by the germline J gene. This chain connects TRBV29-1 to TRBJ1-2; D is ambiguous. Germline V gene data show CDR1 as SQVTM and CDR2 as ANQGSEA. Trimming pared 3 bases from V and 4 bases from J, leaving 9 bases between. The CDR3 has 12 amino acids. The sequenced CDR3 bases are TGCAGCGTTGATCACAGCCTCTATGGC. Translating gives CSVDHSLYG. The entire CDR3 reads CSVDHSLYGYTF.

The sample holds a few counts of this clone. The CDR3 goes on 3 residues after the read ends, and that part is filled in from the germline J gene. This sequence joins TRBV18 and TRBJ2-3; 9 bases fit TRBD1. The germline V gene encodes CDR1 KGHSH and CDR2 LQKENI. V lost 5 bases to trimming and J lost 8 bases; unmatched junction nucleotides: 11. The CDR3 contains 15 residues. CDR3 region: CASSSGQGKGSTQYF. Partial CDR3 DNA: TGTGCCAGCTCATCCGGACAGGGGAAGGGAAGTACG.

This clone was seen ten or more times. From the germline J gene comes the end of the CDR3, since the read stops 3 residues before it. The V and J genes are TRBV7-2 and TRBJ2-1; tentative D call: TRBD2 (5 bases). The ends were cut back, 7 bases at V and 8 bases at J, with 12 bases in the middle. CDR1 is SGHTA, CDR2 FQGNSA, per germline. CDR3 length: 12 amino acids. CDR3 sequence reads: CASNRGLDEQFF. The part of the CDR3 DNA that was read is TGTGCCAGCAACCGGGGTTTGGATGAG.

This clone appeared a few times. From the germline J gene comes the end of the CDR3, since the read stops 3 residues before it. The gene calls are TRBV18 and TRBJ1-1; possibly TRBD1 for D (5 bases). Germline CDR1 KGHSH, CDR2 LQKENI. Trimming left V 0 bases short and J 7 bases short, with 6 bases between. CDR3 length equals 12 residues. The CDR3 here is CASSPPGGEAFF. The CDR3 DNA, read in part, is TGTGCCAGCTCACCACCGGGGGGTGAA.

The part of the CDR3 DNA that was read is TGTGCCTGGGCTGGCGGGGGGGCTACCGGGGAG. It translates to CAWAGGGATGE. The whole CDR3 protein is CAWAGGGATGELFF. V usage is TRBV30 and J usage is TRBJ2-2, with TRBD2 matching 9 bases. The read halts 3 residues ahead of the CDR3 end, with the missing end drawn from the germline J gene. Germline CDR1 and CDR2: GTSNPN and SVGIG (reference sequence). The CDR3 loop spans 14 amino acids. Trimming at V came to 5 bases and at J to 5 bases, leaving 6 bases not matched to a gene. The variable domain in full, with the rest retrieved from reference TRBV30 and TRBJ2-2, is SQTIHQWPATLVQPVGSPLSLECTVEGTSNPNLYWYRQAAGRGLQLLFYSVGIGQISSEVPQNLSASRPQDRQFILSSKKLLLSDSGFYLCAWAGGGATGELFFGEGSRLTVL.

This clone was seen ten or more times. The missing CDR3 end, 3 residues past where the read stops, is filled in from the germline J gene. The chain combines TRBV7-6 with TRBJ2-3, with TRBD2 matching 7 bases. The CDR3 has 17 residues. V was pared by 1 base and J by 1 base, with 8 bases of the junction left unmatched. Germline V lookup: CDR1 SGHVS, CDR2 FNYEAQ. The CDR3 is CASSLGAGLGGTDTQYF. Incomplete CDR3 DNA: TGTGCCAGCAGCTTAGGAGCGGGACTCGGCGGCACAGATACG.

This clone has a count of ten or more. The read finishes 3 residues shy of the CDR3 end, and the germline J gene is used to complete it. This chain connects TRBV18 to TRBJ2-1; a possible D gene is TRBD1 (6 bases). The CDR3 runs to 14 residues. CDR1 is KGHSH, CDR2 LQKENI, per germline. The V and J ends lost 3 bases and 3 bases respectively, with 9 bases between them. The covered CDR3 bases are TGTGCCAGCTCACCGACAGGTGACTACAATGAG. Residues: CASSPTGDYNE. The whole CDR3 is CASSPTGDYNEQFF.

This clone was observed a handful of times. From the germline J gene comes the end of the CDR3, since the read stops 3 residues before it. The chain uses TRBV7-9 and TRBJ2-5, with a possible D match to TRBD2 (6 bases). The CDR3 consists of 14 residues. CDR1 is SEHNR, CDR2 FQNEAQ, per germline (reference sequence). Trimming removed 7 bases at V and 4 bases at J, with 16 bases between. The CDR3 is CASTPVGGGETQYF. The sequenced CDR3 bases are TGTGCCAGCACCCCCGTCGGGGGAGGAGAGACC.

This clone turned up a few times. The CDR3: CAWSGPRTGVGSPLHF. CDR3 DNA, as far as it was read: TGTGCCTGGAGCGGACCCCGGACAGGGGTAGGGTCACCC. The chain has TRBV30 and TRBJ1-6, with 9 bases fitting TRBD1. Read data end 3 residues before the CDR3 end; the end is taken from the germline J gene. The ends lost 3 bases at V and 10 bases at J; junction bases unmatched: 13. The CDR3 spans 16 residues. Germline CDR1 reads GTSNPN; CDR2 reads SVGIG (reference sequence).

Remarks on this clone: The read finishes 3 residues shy of the CDR3 end, and the germline J gene is used to complete it. This chain uses TRBV5-1 with TRBJ2-1; D not certain. The CDR3 length is 12 residues. V lost 2 bases, J lost 4 bases, and 4 bases lay in between. CDR1 is SGHRS, CDR2 YFSETQ, per germline. CDR3: CASSFSYNEQFF. The CDR3 DNA, read in part, is TGCGCCAGCAGCTTTTCGTACAATGAG.

Concerning this clone itself: The CDR3 extends 3 residues past the end of the read, so its final part is completed from the germline J gene. This CDR3 is also generated by other DNA sequences in the sample. V usage is TRBV7-2 and J usage is TRBJ2-1; 8 bases are a match to TRBD2. CDR1 and CDR2 from the germline V gene are SGHTA and FQGNSA. J lost 6 bases, V lost 1 base, and 2 bases had no gene match. The CDR3 consists of 14 residues. CDR3 sequence reads: CASSLGLAGNEQFF. Incomplete CDR3 DNA: TGTGCCAGCAGCTTAGGGCTAGCGGGCAATGAG.

On this clone: The read ends 3 residues shy of where the CDR3 ends; the end is completed using the germline J gene. The V gene is TRBV30, the J gene TRBJ1-2; 9 bases agree with TRBD1. V lost 4 bases to trimming and J lost 0 bases; unmatched junction nucleotides: 15. This CDR3 spans 18 amino acids. CDR1 and CDR2 (germline): GTSNPN, SVGIG (reference sequence). CDR3 in amino acids: CAWTPIGTGRLANYGYTF. Partial CDR3 DNA: TGTGCCTGGACTCCAATCGGGACAGGGCGACTGGCTAACTATGGC.

Incomplete CDR3 DNA: TGCAGTGCTAGAGAAAGGGGGCGGGTTATCGTCGGCAATCAGCCC. Protein product: CSARERGRVIVGNQP. The entire CDR3 protein reads CSARERGRVIVGNQPQHF. V is TRBV20-1 and J is TRBJ1-5; 7 bases align to TRBD1. Coverage ceases 3 residues before the CDR3 finishes, and the germline J gene fills in the end. The CDR3 has 18 amino acids. J lost 2 bases, V lost 0 bases, and 13 bases had no gene match. Germline loops: CDR1 DFQATT, CDR2 SNEGSKA (reference sequence).

This clone was seen a handful of times. The read ends 3 residues before the CDR3 terminus; that terminus is restored from the germline J gene. The rearrangement uses TRBV5-1 and TRBJ2-1; perhaps TRBD1 as D (5 bases). The CDR3 is made up of 16 amino acids. Germline values: CDR1 SGHRS, CDR2 YFSETQ. The V gene lost 3 bases and the J gene lost 7 bases, with 20 bases spanning the gap. The sequenced part of the CDR3 DNA is TGCGCCAGCAGCTCAGGGAAGGCGCTGGTTGAGAATGAG. Translated, it gives CASSSGKALVENE. The full CDR3 protein reads CASSSGKALVENEQFF.

This clone was counted at least ten times. The read is 3 residues too short to cover the CDR3 end, so that end is filled in from the germline J gene. The J gene is TRBJ2-5, the V gene TRBV12-3 or TRBV12-4; 7 bases map to TRBD1. The V and J ends lost 4 bases and 1 base, in that order; junction bases with no gene match: 0. This CDR3 has 13 amino acids. The covered CDR3 bases are TGTGCCAGCAGTTGGACAGGCCAAGAGACC. This encodes CASSWTGQET. The complete CDR3 sequence is CASSWTGQETQYF.

This clone occurred a few times. The CDR3 is cut off 3 residues early in the read; its end comes from the germline J gene. The genes are TRBV18 and TRBJ1-4, with 7 bases matching TRBD1. The CDR3 covers 15 residues. With V trimmed by 3 bases and J by 8 bases, 9 bases remained unmatched. CDR1 is KGHSH, CDR2 LQKENI, per germline. The CDR3 is CASSPTTGLREKLFF. Partial CDR3 DNA: TGTGCCAGCTCACCTACGACAGGGTTGAGGGAAAAA.

Here the CDR3 reads CASSEARAQNEQFF. The sequenced part of the CDR3 DNA is TGTGCCAGCAGTGAAGCCAGGGCTCAAAATGAG. The chain carries TRBV2 and TRBJ2-1, with a weak D call TRBD1 (5 bases). The read halts 3 residues ahead of the CDR3 end, with the missing end drawn from the germline J gene. This CDR3 is built from 14 residues. The V and J ends lost 0 bases and 7 bases respectively, with 10 bases between them. CDR1 and CDR2 from the germline V gene are SNHLY and FYNNEI.

This clone was seen at least ten times. The missing CDR3 end, 3 residues past where the read stops, is filled in from the germline J gene. The chain recombines TRBV5-1 with TRBJ1-2; D is unresolved. This CDR3 has 14 amino acids. Trimming took 4 bases from V and 2 from J, leaving 12 bases between them. Germline V gene data show CDR1 as SGHRS and CDR2 as YFSETQ. CDR3 residues: CASSSATANYGYTF. CDR3 bases read: TGCGCCAGCAGCAGCGCAACCGCGAACTATGGC.

As for this clone: The DNA ends 3 residues before the CDR3 does, and the rest of the CDR3 is filled in from the germline J gene. The J gene is TRBJ2-1, the V gene TRBV2; 7 bases are shared with TRBD2. V was pared by 5 bases and J by 8 bases, with 9 bases of the junction left unmatched. The CDR3 length is 14 residues. Germline V gene data show CDR1 as SNHLY and CDR2 as FYNNEI. The CDR3 region is CASSYLTSADEQFF. The covered CDR3 bases are TGTGCCAGCAGTTACCTTACTAGCGCAGATGAG. Full variable domain (missing parts from reference TRBV2 and TRBJ2-1): EPEVTQTPSHQVTQMGQEVILRCVPISNHLYFYWYRQILGQKVEFLVSFYNNEISEKSEIFDDQFSVERPDGSNFTLKIRSTKLEDSAMYFCASSYLTSADEQFFGPGTRLTVL.

This clone was found many times. The CDR3 goes on 3 residues after the read ends, and that part is filled in from the germline J gene. The V call is TRBV6-2 or TRBV6-3, the J call TRBJ2-5; tentatively, D is TRBD2 (6 bases). The V gene lost 7 bases and the J gene lost 4 bases, with 16 bases spanning the gap. The CDR3 has 14 residues. From germline, CDR1 is MNHEY and CDR2 SVGEGT. CDR3 amino acids: CASTPRLGGETQYF. Partial CDR3 DNA: TGTGCCAGCACCCCCAGACTAGGCGGAGAGACC.